Presented here are 10 T cell receptor beta chains from one specimen sequenced in a study of shared clonotypes between healthy human individuals. TCRdb keeps only in-frame clones here, not all; method: immunoSEQ multiplex PCR. The repertoire holds 2 million to 2.5 million clones, approximately 93% seen once, with approximately 0.37% in the top ten. Sequenced: naive CD4+ T cells from PBMCs. Subset here: CD45RA+ positively selected. These TCRs come from a man aged 18 to 35 in good health. Some clones in this sample may be carry-over from other donors' samples.

This clone was recorded once. The chain carries TRBV29-1 and TRBJ2-1; the match to TRBD1 covers 10 bases. The germline V gene has CDR1 SQVTM and CDR2 ANQGSEA. The CDR3 sequence is 16 residues long. V trimming: 5 bases; J trimming: 5 bases; junction bases outside the gene matches: 12. The CDR3 protein is CSVWTGGILLDNEQFF. The DNA of the CDR3 is TGCAGCGTTTGGACAGGGGGGATATTATTAGACAATGAGCAGTTCTTC.

CDR3 loop: CATLEGSTIYF. The CDR3, as DNA: TGTGCCACCCTAGAAGGGTCCACCATATATTTT. The chain couples TRBV28 to TRBJ1-3; D not certain. The CDR3 runs to 11 residues. Germline V gene sequence: CDR1 MDHEN, CDR2 SYDVKM. Trimming left V 10 bases short and J 9 bases short, with 13 bases between.

The V call is TRBV7-6, the J call TRBJ2-1, with no clear D. The CDR3 is 16 amino acids. CDR1 and CDR2 (germline): SGHVS, FNYEAQ. V was cut by 1 base and J by 0 bases, with 10 bases left in between. The CDR3 DNA reads TGTGCCAGCAGCTTAGGGGCTACCCACTCCTACAATGAGCAGTTCTTC. Protein sequence: CASSLGATHSYNEQFF.

Only one count was recorded for this clone. The gene calls are TRBV2 and TRBJ1-4, with 7 nucleotides matching TRBD1. Trimming at V came to 5 bases and at J to 7 bases, leaving 13 bases not matched to a gene. From germline, CDR1 is SNHLY and CDR2 FYNNEI. There are 16 residues in the CDR3. The CDR3 DNA follows: TGTGCCAGCAGTTCACCTAACAGGGGAGGGGGTGAAAAACTGTTTTTT. Protein sequence: CASSSPNRGGGEKLFF.

The sample holds one count of this clone. This chain joins TRBV28 and TRBJ1-5; no clear D gene. Germline values: CDR1 MDHEN, CDR2 SYDVKM. This CDR3 is 14 amino acids long. V lost 5 bases and J 0 bases, leaving 8 bases between the germline ends. The CDR3 coding sequence is TGTGCCAGCAGTCCATTCAGTAGCAATCAGCCCCAGCATTTT. Translation gives CASSPFSSNQPQHF.

The chain recombines TRBV10-1 with TRBJ2-3, with 7 bases lining up with TRBD1. The V gene's germline CDR1 is WNHNN and CDR2 SYGVQD (reference sequence). Trimming took 2 bases from V and 1 from J; bases not matched to a gene: 3. The CDR3 totals 15 residues. The CDR3 here is CASSEGQVGTDTQYF. CDR3 DNA sequence: TGCGCCAGCAGTGAGGGACAGGTGGGCACAGATACGCAGTATTTT.

The chain recombines TRBV6-5 with TRBJ1-2, with D perhaps matching TRBD1 (5 bases). V gave up 10 bases and J gave up 7 bases, with 19 bases separating them. The CDR3 is 13 residues long. Per germline, CDR1 MNHEY and CDR2 SVGAGI. CDR3 in DNA: TGTGCCACCAGGACGGCCCGGGGCGGTGGCTACACCTTC. It is translated as CATRTARGGGYTF.

The CDR3 spells CASSQYPSPNWGYDTIYF. The CDR3 DNA follows: TGCGCCAGCAGTCAGTACCCATCGCCTAATTGGGGCTATGACACCATATATTTT. V is TRBV23-1 and J is TRBJ1-3, with a tentative D call TRBD1 (5 bases). TRBV23-1 is known as an ORF, though its function is uncertain. The CDR3 is made up of 18 amino acids. Trimming cost V 3 bases and J 8 bases, with 26 bases left between them.

On this clone: This same CDR3 is encoded by further DNA sequences in the sample. This chain uses TRBV30 with TRBJ1-2, with TRBD1 as a possible D gene (6 bases). The CDR3 is 13 amino acids. V was clipped by 3 bases and J by 8 bases, with 16 bases between them. Germline V gene data show CDR1 as GTSNPN and CDR2 as SVGIG (reference sequence). CDR3 sequence reads: CAWRLQGWDGYTF. DNA of the CDR3: TGTGCCTGGAGGCTACAGGGTTGGGACGGCTACACCTTC.

CDR3 sequence reads: CASSLAYGREGIQYF. As DNA, the CDR3 is TGCGCCAGCAGCTTGGCCTATGGGCGGGAGGGCATTCAGTACTTC. The chain is built from TRBV5-1 and TRBJ2-4; TRBD2 agrees at 9 bases. Trimming removed 0 bases from V and 9 bases from J; junction bases left unmatched: 7. CDR1 and CDR2 (germline): SGHRS, YFSETQ. The CDR3 consists of 15 residues.